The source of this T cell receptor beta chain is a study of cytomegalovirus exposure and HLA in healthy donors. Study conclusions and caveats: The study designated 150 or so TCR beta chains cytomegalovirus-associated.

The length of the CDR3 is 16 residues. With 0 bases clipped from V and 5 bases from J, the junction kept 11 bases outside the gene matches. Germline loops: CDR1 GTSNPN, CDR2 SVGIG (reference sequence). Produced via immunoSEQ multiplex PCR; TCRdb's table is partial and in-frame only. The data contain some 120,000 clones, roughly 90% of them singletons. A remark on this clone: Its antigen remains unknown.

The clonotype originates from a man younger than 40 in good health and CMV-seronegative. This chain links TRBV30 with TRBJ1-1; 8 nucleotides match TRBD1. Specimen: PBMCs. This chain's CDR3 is CAWSVGGRGQRTEAFF. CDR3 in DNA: TGTGCCTGGAGTGTGGGTGGCAGGGGGCAGAGAACTGAAGCTTTCTTT.